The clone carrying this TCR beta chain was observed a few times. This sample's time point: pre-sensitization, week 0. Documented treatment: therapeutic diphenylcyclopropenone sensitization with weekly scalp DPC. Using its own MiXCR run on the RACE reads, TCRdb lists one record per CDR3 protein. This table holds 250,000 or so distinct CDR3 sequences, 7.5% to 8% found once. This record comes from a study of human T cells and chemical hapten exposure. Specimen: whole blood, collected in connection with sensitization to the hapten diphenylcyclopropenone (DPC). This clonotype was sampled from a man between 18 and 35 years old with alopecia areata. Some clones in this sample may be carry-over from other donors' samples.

The CDR3 is CASSLRESSGNTIYF. For the CDR3, the DNA is TGTGCCAGCAGCTTACGCGAATCCTCTGGAAACACCATATATTTT. The chain links TRBV7-9 to TRBJ1-3; D unresolved. Trimming took 2 bases from V and 0 from J, leaving 8 bases between them. CDR3 size: 15 residues. Looked up from germline, CDR1 is SEHNR and CDR2 is FQNEAQ (reference sequence).